The clone carrying this T cell receptor beta chain has a handful of counts. This entry belongs to a study of blood T cell repertoires in COVID-19. Turning to the study itself: Acute-phase and convalescent COVID-19 samples originated in the United States, Italy and Spain. From T cells, B-cell-depleted T cells, or PBMCs came the material, which was cDNA or gDNA.

With 6 bases removed from V and 4 bases from J, the gap between germline ends came to 4 bases. The CDR3 spans 11 residues. CDR1 is MDHEN and CDR2 is SYDVKM in the germline V gene. Per the original data handling: Estimates of nucleated cell counts were drawn from the amplification of reference gene primers. The protocol was immunoSEQ multiplex PCR, while the TCRdb copy is restricted to in-frame clones and leaves out a portion. That table gives V, J and clone size, and the DNA gave D and trimming. The sample has 40,000 to 50,000 clones, under 85% seen once; the top ten hold about 14%. The receptor was derived from a human donor in a cohort sampled during active COVID-19. Sequencing input: peripheral blood. The V call is TRBV28, the J call TRBJ2-1; D is uncertain. CDR3 region: CASSLYNEQFF. Here the CDR3 DNA reads TGTGCCAGCAGCCTTTACAATGAGCAGTTCTTC.